This TCR beta chain was observed in a study of glioma-infiltrating T cells. Study context: Blood libraries targeted roughly 4- to 11-fold coverage of 1 million or so T cells. Whole-study results and caveats: Above-expected tissue-blood divergence occurred in all gliomas, most in low-grade ones.

With regard to this clonotype: Its specificity is not known.

Using RNA template, CDR3s of TCR alpha and beta were amplified with iRepertoire arm-PCR. TCRdb recomputed calls from the multiplex PCR reads with MiXCR, one row per CDR3 protein. In the table there are about 400,000 distinct CDR3 sequences, 41% of which are singletons. J gave up 8 bases and V 6 bases, and 5 bases lay outside the gene matches. The CDR3 covers 11 residues. CDR1 is SQVTM, CDR2 ANQGSEA, per germline. The genes are TRBV29-1 and TRBJ1-2, with 8 bases aligning to TRBD1. The sample comprised glioma tissue, nonneoplastic brain tissue, or PBMCs (not recorded which). The clonotype originates from a human donor with low-grade glioma or glioblastoma, undergoing nonglioma brain surgery, or in good health (not recorded which). The CDR3 DNA sequence: TGCAGCGTAAGGACAGGGAACGGCTACACCTTC. As protein: CSVRTGNGYTF.